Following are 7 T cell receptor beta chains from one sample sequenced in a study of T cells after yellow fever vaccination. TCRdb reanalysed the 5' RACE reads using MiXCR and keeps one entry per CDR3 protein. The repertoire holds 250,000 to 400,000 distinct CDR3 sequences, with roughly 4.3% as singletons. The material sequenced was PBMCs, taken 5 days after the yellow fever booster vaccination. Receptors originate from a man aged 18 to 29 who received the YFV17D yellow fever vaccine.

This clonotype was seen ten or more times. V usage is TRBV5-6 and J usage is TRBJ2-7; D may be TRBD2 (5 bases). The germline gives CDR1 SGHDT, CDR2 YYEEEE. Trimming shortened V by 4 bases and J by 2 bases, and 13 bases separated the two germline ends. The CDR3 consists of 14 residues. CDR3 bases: TGTGCCAGCAGCCGAGAGGGAGATACCTACGAGCAGTACTTC. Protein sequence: CASSREGDTYEQYF.

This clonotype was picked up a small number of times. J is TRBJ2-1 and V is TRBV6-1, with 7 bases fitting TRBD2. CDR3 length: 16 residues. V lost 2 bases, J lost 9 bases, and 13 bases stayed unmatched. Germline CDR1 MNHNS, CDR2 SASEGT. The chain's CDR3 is CASSEPPGGGFVEQFF. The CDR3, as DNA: TGTGCCAGCAGTGAACCGCCGGGGGGAGGGTTCGTTGAGCAGTTCTTC.

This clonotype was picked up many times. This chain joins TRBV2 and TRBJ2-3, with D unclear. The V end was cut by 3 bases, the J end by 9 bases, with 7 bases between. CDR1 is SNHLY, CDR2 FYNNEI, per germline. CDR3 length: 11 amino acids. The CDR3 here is CASSDSWTQYF. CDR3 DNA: TGTGCCAGCAGTGATTCCTGGACGCAGTATTTT.

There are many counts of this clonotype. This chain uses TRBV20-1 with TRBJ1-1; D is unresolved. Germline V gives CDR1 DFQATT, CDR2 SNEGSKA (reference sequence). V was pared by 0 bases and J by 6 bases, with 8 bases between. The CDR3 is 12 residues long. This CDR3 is CSARDIGAEAFF. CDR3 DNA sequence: TGCAGTGCTAGAGATATCGGGGCTGAAGCTTTCTTT.

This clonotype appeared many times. The chain's CDR3 is CASSYSSFGQGKFEAFF. The DNA for the CDR3 is TGTGCCAGCAGTTACTCGTCTTTCGGACAGGGGAAATTTGAAGCTTTCTTT. The V call is TRBV6-2 or TRBV6-3, the J call TRBJ1-1; 9 bases fit TRBD1. The CDR3 has 17 amino acids. V trimming: 0 bases; J trimming: 7 bases; junction bases outside the gene matches: 12. Germline lookup yields CDR1 MNHEY and CDR2 SVGEGT.

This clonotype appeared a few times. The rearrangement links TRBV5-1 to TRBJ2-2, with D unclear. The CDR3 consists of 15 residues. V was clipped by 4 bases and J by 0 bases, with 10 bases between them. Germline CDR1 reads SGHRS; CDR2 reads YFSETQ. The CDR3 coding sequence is TGCGCCAGCAGCCGAGACATAACGAACACCGGGGAGCTGTTTTTT. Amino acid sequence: CASSRDITNTGELFF.

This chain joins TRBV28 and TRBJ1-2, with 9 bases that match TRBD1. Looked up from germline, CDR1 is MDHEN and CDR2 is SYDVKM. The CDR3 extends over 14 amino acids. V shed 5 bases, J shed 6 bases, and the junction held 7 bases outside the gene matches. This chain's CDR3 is CASSPRDRAHGYTF. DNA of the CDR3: TGTGCCAGCAGTCCCCGGGACAGGGCCCATGGCTACACCTTC.